This TCR beta chain comes out of a study of Graves' ophthalmopathy and Graves' hyperthyroidism. Excluded: other autoimmune disease, uncontrolled infection, pregnancy or lactation. Findings and limits, study-wide: Most expanded clonotypes in thyroid above 0.001 frequency also showed up in blood.

V was cut by 6 bases and J by 4 bases, with 15 bases left in between. Per germline, CDR1 LGHNA and CDR2 YNFKEQ. The CDR3 has 14 residues. Researchers took RNA transcripts and amplified TCR beta CDR3 regions from them. HTBI primers served in a first-round RT-PCR, which a second-round multiplex PCR followed. TCRdb reanalysed the multiplex PCR reads using MiXCR and keeps one entry per CDR3 protein. The sample shows over 650,000 distinct CDR3 sequences, roughly 41% of them seen only once. On this clonotype itself: Its antigen remains unidentified.

The gene calls are TRBV4-2 and TRBJ1-2, with a tentative D call TRBD1 (5 bases). This TCR derives from an adult man with Graves' ophthalmopathy. Sequenced sample: peripheral blood. Here the CDR3 reads CASSEVGEVYGYTF. CDR3 bases: TGTGCCAGCAGTGAAGTAGGGGAGGTCTATGGCTACACCTTC.